Below are 26 T cell receptor beta chains sequenced from a single sample in a study of blood T cell repertoires in COVID-19. Some clones are missing from TCRdb's copy, which holds only in-frame ones; the method was immunoSEQ multiplex PCR. The profile shows roughly 500,000 clones, 75% to 90% of them singletons. The sequencing input was peripheral blood. The receptor set was obtained from a man in his late teens or twenties with COVID-19, enrolled during active disease.

The chain carries TRBV24-1 and TRBJ2-3; 14 bases match TRBD2. J was trimmed by 8 bases and V by 4 bases; bases with no gene match: 7. The germline CDR1 and CDR2 sequences are KGHDR and SFDVKD. This CDR3 comprises 16 residues. The chain's CDR3 is CATSESTSGREGTQYF. The CDR3 DNA reads as TGTGCCACCAGTGAGTCGACTAGCGGGAGGGAGGGTACGCAGTATTTT.

The V gene is TRBV14, the J gene TRBJ2-2; no clear D gene. The germline gives CDR1 SGHDN, CDR2 FVKESK. V gave up 0 bases and J gave up 3 bases, with 14 bases separating them. CDR3 length equals 17 residues. The CDR3 region has the DNA TGTGCCAGCAGCCAAGAGCGTGCTAGTCTTTACACCGGGGAGCTGTTTTTT. This encodes CASSQERASLYTGELFF. Using reference TRBV14 and TRBJ2-2 for the parts outside the CDR3, the full variable domain is EAGVTQFPSHSVIEKGQTVTLRCDPISGHDNLYWYRRVMGKEIKFLLHFVKESKQDESGMPNNRFLAERTGGTYSTLKVQPAELEDSGVYFCASSQERASLYTGELFFGEGSRLTVL.

The genes are TRBV6-1 and TRBJ1-2; weak D call: TRBD1 (6 bases). CDR1 is MNHNS and CDR2 is SASEGT in the germline V gene. This CDR3 comprises 16 residues. V shed 4 bases and J shed 8 bases, with 23 bases lying between them. In DNA, the CDR3 is TGTGCCAGCAGTGTAGGGGGGGTACCTCTCCTAGGGGGCTACACCTTC. Its translation: CASSVGGVPLLGGYTF.

The sample holds a few counts of this clone. The rearrangement joins TRBV2 to TRBJ2-2; 8 bases agree with TRBD2. The CDR3 extends over 15 amino acids. CDR1 and CDR2 from the germline V gene are SNHLY and FYNNEI. J was trimmed by 1 base and V by 7 bases; bases with no gene match: 5. In DNA form, the CDR3 reads TGTGCCAGCATGTATGCGGGAGGGAACACCGGGGAGCTGTTTTTT. This codes for CASMYAGGNTGELFF.

J is TRBJ2-3 and V is TRBV5-5; D not resolved. The CDR3 extends over 15 amino acids. Trimming shortened V by 0 bases and J by 0 bases, and 8 bases separated the two germline ends. CDR1 is SGHKS and CDR2 is YYEKEE in the germline V gene (reference sequence). CDR3 residues: CASSLVEVSTDTQYF. CDR3 bases: TGTGCCAGCAGCTTGGTAGAGGTTAGCACAGATACGCAGTATTTT.

The gene calls are TRBV6-6 and TRBJ2-7; the match to TRBD2 covers 9 bases. The CDR3 runs to 14 residues. The ends lost 6 bases at V and 2 bases at J; junction bases unmatched: 5. Germline V gene data show CDR1 as MNHNY and CDR2 as SVGAGI (reference sequence). The DNA of the CDR3 is TGTGCCAGCAGCGGTCTAGCGGGGCCCTACGAGCAGTACTTC. Translating gives CASSGLAGPYEQYF.

J is TRBJ2-3 and V is TRBV14, with D unresolved. Germline assignment: CDR1 SGHDN and CDR2 FVKESK. The V gene lost 0 bases and the J gene lost 6 bases, with 7 bases spanning the gap. The CDR3 spans 13 residues. CDR3 loop: CASSQDYQDTQYF. DNA for the CDR3: TGTGCCAGCAGCCAAGATTATCAGGATACGCAGTATTTT. Variable domain in full (rest from reference TRBV14 and TRBJ2-3): EAGVTQFPSHSVIEKGQTVTLRCDPISGHDNLYWYRRVMGKEIKFLLHFVKESKQDESGMPNNRFLAERTGGTYSTLKVQPAELEDSGVYFCASSQDYQDTQYFGPGTRLTVL.

The genes are TRBV7-6 and TRBJ2-5, with a weak D call TRBD1 (6 bases). With 5 bases removed from V and 2 bases from J, the gap between germline ends came to 15 bases. The germline gives CDR1 SGHVS, CDR2 FNYEAQ. CDR3 length equals 15 residues. The CDR3 loop is CASSPVRGGQETQYF. As DNA, the CDR3 is TGTGCCAGCAGCCCCGTGAGAGGGGGACAAGAGACCCAGTACTTC.

The chain couples TRBV5-6 to TRBJ2-3; D remains unclear. V was pared by 4 bases and J by 6 bases, with 6 bases between. The germline gives CDR1 SGHDT, CDR2 YYEEEE. This CDR3 is 11 amino acids long. The CDR3, as DNA: TGTGCCAGCAGCAAACGGGATACGCAGTATTTT. It encodes CASSKRDTQYF.

With regard to this clone: Its ends do not fully match the called genes, so a read error is possible. This chain joins TRBV5-1 and TRBJ2-1, with 8 positions matching TRBD2. There are 15 residues in the CDR3. Germline V lookup: CDR1 SGHRS, CDR2 YFSETQ. In DNA, the CDR3 is TGCCCCAGCACCCGGGGGGGGGCAGACTACAATGAGCAGTTCTTC. Its protein is CPSTRGGADYNEQFF.

The V and J genes are TRBV4-1 and TRBJ1-1; D possibly corresponds to TRBD1 (6 bases). V lost 4 bases, J lost 1 base, and 13 bases lay in between. This CDR3 is built from 15 residues. CDR1 and CDR2 from the germline V gene are MGHRA and YSYEKL. The CDR3 region is CASSRPGEGNTEAFF. The CDR3 DNA is TGCGCCAGCAGCCGGCCAGGGGAGGGGAACACTGAAGCTTTCTTT.

The V call is TRBV9, the J call TRBJ2-5; 8 bases agree with TRBD1. The junction had 6 bases not matched to a gene; V was cut back by 4 bases and J by 7 bases. CDR1 SGDLS and CDR2 YYNGEE come from the germline V gene. The CDR3 has 13 residues. The CDR3 DNA reads as TGTGCCAGCAGCCCCAGGGGGCGGGGGACCCAGTACTTC. This encodes CASSPRGRGTQYF.

V gene TRBV5-1 combines with J gene TRBJ1-2, with 7 bases that match TRBD1. The V gene end was trimmed by 0 bases and the J gene end by 6 bases; junction bases not matched to a gene: 8. The CDR3 length is 15 residues. Germline CDR1 and CDR2: SGHRS and YFSETQ. The DNA of the CDR3 is TGCGCCAGCAGCTTGGAACCAGGGGGTAGCGATGGCTACACCTTC. As protein: CASSLEPGGSDGYTF.

This CDR3 is CASSQDGSSGANVLTF. The CDR3 nucleotides read TGTGCCAGCAGCCAAGACGGGAGCTCTGGGGCCAACGTCCTGACTTTC. The gene calls are TRBV3-1 (or the pseudogene TRBV3-2) and TRBJ2-6; a weak D match, TRBD2 (6 bases). The CDR3 consists of 16 residues. V was clipped by 0 bases and J by 0 bases, with 6 bases between them. The germline V gene has CDR1 LGHDT and CDR2 YNNKEL (reference sequence).

The chain joins TRBV5-6 to TRBJ2-1; perhaps TRBD1 as D (6 bases). There are 14 residues in the CDR3. In germline, CDR1 is SGHDT, CDR2 YYEEEE. Trimming took off 0 bases at V and 2 bases at J, with 6 bases between the two ends. CDR3 DNA sequence: TGTGCCAGCAGCTTGGGGACAGCCTACAATGAGCAGTTCTTC. It yields the protein CASSLGTAYNEQFF.

This clone showed up just once. The rearrangement uses TRBV6-6 and TRBJ2-1; D may be TRBD2 (6 bases). This CDR3 comprises 12 residues. V dropped 11 bases and J dropped 9 bases, with 17 bases sitting between them. Germline CDR1 reads MNHNY; CDR2 reads SVGAGI (reference sequence). This chain's CDR3 is CASRELAGEQFF. CDR3 DNA sequence: TGTGCCTCACGAGAACTAGCCGGTGAGCAGTTCTTC.

The chain uses TRBV4-1 and TRBJ1-5; TRBD1 matches 7 bases. Germline CDR1 and CDR2: MGHRA and YSYEKL. The CDR3 sequence is 16 residues long. V shed 1 base, J shed 5 bases, and the junction held 8 bases outside the gene matches. CDR3 DNA sequence: TGCGCCAGCAGCCAAGTGTTTAGGGGGCGCGATCAGCCCCAGCATTTT. Its translation is CASSQVFRGRDQPQHF.

V gene TRBV11-3 combines with J gene TRBJ2-1; 12 bases are shared with TRBD2. Unmatched junction bases numbered 11, after V lost 5 bases and J lost 9 bases. Germline-derived CDR1 and CDR2 are SGHNT and YENEEA. This CDR3 has 16 residues. In DNA form, the CDR3 reads TGTGCCAGCAGCCCGGGACTAGCGGGCTTCCGAGGTGAGCAGTTCTTC. This gives the protein CASSPGLAGFRGEQFF.

The J gene is TRBJ1-3, the V gene TRBV29-1; weak D call: TRBD1 (5 bases). The V gene's germline CDR1 is SQVTM and CDR2 ANQGSEA. This CDR3 is 12 amino acids long. V was cut by 6 bases and J by 3 bases, with 9 bases left in between. The CDR3 nucleotides read TGCAGCGTGGGGACTGGTGGAAACACCATATATTTT. Translation: CSVGTGGNTIYF.

The gene calls are TRBV6-6 and TRBJ1-2, with 11 bases identical to TRBD1. V gave up 6 bases and J gave up 2 bases; unmatched junction bases: 8. The CDR3 has 16 amino acids. Germline V gene sequence: CDR1 MNHNY, CDR2 SVGAGI (reference sequence). The CDR3 DNA sequence: TGTGCCAGCAGCTCCATCGGACAGGGGGCAAACTATGGCTACACCTTC. Its protein is CASSSIGQGANYGYTF.

This chain joins TRBV5-4 and TRBJ2-1; TRBD2 matches 13 bases. CDR1 is SGHNT and CDR2 is YYREEE in the germline V gene (reference sequence). V lost 5 bases, J lost 5 bases, and 4 bases stayed unmatched. There are 15 residues in the CDR3. As DNA, the CDR3 is TGTGCCAGCAGACCGGGACTAGCGGGGCACAATGAGCAGTTCTTC. Its protein product is CASRPGLAGHNEQFF.

V and J are TRBV7-9 and TRBJ2-3; D ambiguous. This CDR3 comprises 12 residues. The V gene's germline CDR1 is SEHNR and CDR2 FQNEAQ (reference sequence). V was trimmed by 3 bases and J by 7 bases, leaving 8 bases between them. CDR3 protein: CASSFDLNTQYF. The CDR3 DNA is TGTGCCAGCAGCTTTGACTTAAATACGCAGTATTTT.

V usage is TRBV28 and J usage is TRBJ1-4, with D perhaps TRBD1 (5 bases). V lost 3 bases and J 7 bases, leaving 24 bases between the germline ends. CDR1 MDHEN and CDR2 SYDVKM come from the germline V gene. The CDR3 runs to 18 residues. The CDR3: CASSFFQGVPTQSEKLFF. For the CDR3, the DNA is TGTGCCAGCAGTTTTTTTCAGGGTGTACCTACCCAAAGTGAAAAACTGTTTTTT.

This clone was counted only a few times. The chain joins TRBV12-3 or TRBV12-4 to TRBJ1-1; D might be TRBD1 (6 bases). V was clipped by 3 bases and J by 7 bases, with 9 bases between them. CDR3 length equals 12 residues. This chain's CDR3 is CASSFQGIEAFF. CDR3 in DNA: TGTGCCAGCAGTTTCCAGGGGATTGAAGCTTTCTTT.

The chain employs TRBV11-3 and TRBJ1-2, with TRBD1 matching 10 bases. With 1 base clipped from V and 4 bases from J, the junction kept 3 bases outside the gene matches. The CDR3 sequence is 15 residues long. Germline V gene data show CDR1 as SGHNT and CDR2 as YENEEA. CDR3 loop: CASSLGGQGRYGYTF. The CDR3 DNA is TGTGCCAGCAGCTTAGGGGGACAGGGGCGCTATGGCTACACCTTC.

The CDR3 reads CASSLTISSPLHF. The CDR3 nucleotides read TGTGCCAGCAGTTTAACAATATCCTCACCCCTCCACTTT. The genes are TRBV6-5 and TRBJ1-6; no reliable D call. Trimming shortened V by 4 bases and J by 10 bases, and 11 bases separated the two germline ends. Germline V gene lookup returns CDR1 MNHEY and CDR2 SVGAGI. CDR3 size: 13 residues.